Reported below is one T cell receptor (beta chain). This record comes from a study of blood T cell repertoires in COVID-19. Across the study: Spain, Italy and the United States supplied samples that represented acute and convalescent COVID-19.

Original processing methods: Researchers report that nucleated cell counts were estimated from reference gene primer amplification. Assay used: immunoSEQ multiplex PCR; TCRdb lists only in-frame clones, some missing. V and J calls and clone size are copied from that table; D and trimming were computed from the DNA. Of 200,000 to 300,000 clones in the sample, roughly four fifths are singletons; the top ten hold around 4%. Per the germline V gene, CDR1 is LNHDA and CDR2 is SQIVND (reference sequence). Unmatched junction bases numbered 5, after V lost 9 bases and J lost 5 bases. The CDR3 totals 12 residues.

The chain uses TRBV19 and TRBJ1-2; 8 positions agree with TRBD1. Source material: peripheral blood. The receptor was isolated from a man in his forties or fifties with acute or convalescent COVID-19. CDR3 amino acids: CASGQGQYGYTF. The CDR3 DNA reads TGTGCCAGCGGACAGGGACAGTATGGCTACACCTTC.